This T cell receptor (beta chain) was sequenced for a study of T cell responses to AZD1222 COVID-19 vaccine (dated by TCRdb to the early 2020s). Some background on the complete study: A total of 233 trial participants underwent TCR sequencing, of whom under 220 had received two doses of AZD1222 and 26 had received two doses of the MenACWY control vaccine. Enrollment into the trials was organized by age into subgroups of 18-55, 56-69 and 70-plus years, and those subgroups contained roughly 140, 27 and 60 TCR-sequenced participants, respectively.

As for this clone: Its antigen is unknown. The sample holds no much larger clone one base away, and base qualities are not on file.

What the research found in general, with its limitations: No day 14 peak-response samples were available, so repertoires were characterized only after the peak T cell response. The whole spike protein was spanned by vaccine-associated CD4 TCRs, and dominant responses were seen in regions 160-218 and 743-854. A significant rise in spike-specific TCR breadth and depth was observed after two AZD1222 doses relative to day 0 and relative to MenACWY recipients. In the small 56-69-year group, the increase in depth fell short of significance, most likely because of low power. Conclusions about previously exposed vaccinees were limited because only six or seven AZD1222 recipients were SARS-CoV-2 seropositive at baseline. Reportedly, close to half of the unique spike-specific TCRs recognized epitopes lying outside the regions that are mutated in the B.1.351 and B.1.1.7 variants. Participants were mostly white British, with more females than males. The authors suggested clonal diversity may have been underestimated.

From the cysteine through the phenylalanine, the CDR3 covers 14 amino acids. Just the 42-base CDR3 DNA is kept, in frame starting at base 1. According to the germline V gene, CDR1 reads KGHSH and CDR2 reads LQKENI. The trim is 6 bases for V and 1 base for J, with a gap of 12 bases between the germline ends. The CDR3 regions of human TCRbeta chains were analyzed by immunosequencing. In the source study's methods: TCRs in the repertoires were matched against a reference library of SARS-CoV-2-specific TCRs that had been generated with the MIRA antigen-specificity platform. Breadth was defined as the fraction of unique TCRs that were SARS-CoV-2-associated. Depth was defined as the fraction of total T cells that were SARS-CoV-2-associated. Using the MIRA data, every spike-specific TCR was mapped to the spike region that the TCR reacted to and assigned to either a CD4 or a CD8 class. Log10-transformed breadth and depth values were compared by one-way ANOVA with Sidak's multiple comparisons tests. Held by TCRdb, this immuneACCESS table contains in-frame sequences only and omits some clones. Under half of the omission traces to an unresolved V gene where checked; the cause of the rest is unknown. For V, J and clone size, that table is used; D and trimming come from the DNA. A total of around 160,000 clones appear in this sample, roughly 94% of them only once. The ten largest clones capture approximately 5.5% of the sample.

Interpreted using the paper, the time point label stands for: about 28 days (+/-7) after the second vaccine dose. AZD1222 recipients given second doses at about 4 weeks or at about 12 weeks were pooled, since spike-specific TCR depth and breadth were not found to differ between the two schedules. Vaccinee samples were obtained from the UK trials COV001 and COV002, which included a single-blind randomized controlled phase 2/3 trial of AZD1222 (ChAdOx1 nCoV-19) in healthy adults. For TCRbeta chain sequencing, PBMC samples from trial participants were taken at day 0 and at day 28 after the second dose.

The sample was peripheral blood, taken 28 days after the second AZD1222 dose. The sequence was collected from an adult who received the AZD1222 COVID-19 vaccine. Recombination joined TRBV18 with TRBJ1-1; the D segment could be TRBD1, given 5 matching bases. The CDR3 in this case is CASSQAGWNTEAFF. The DNA sequence is as follows: TGTGCCAGCTCTCAGGCAGGGTGGAACACTGAAGCTTTCTTT. The full variable domain, completed from the reference TRBV18 and TRBJ1-1 proteins outside the CDR3, reads NAGVMQNPRHLVRRRGQEARLRCSPMKGHSHVYWYRQLPEEGLKFMVYLQKENIIDESGMPKERFSAEFPKEGPSILRIQQVVRGDSAAYFCASSQAGWNTEAFFGQGTRLTVV.